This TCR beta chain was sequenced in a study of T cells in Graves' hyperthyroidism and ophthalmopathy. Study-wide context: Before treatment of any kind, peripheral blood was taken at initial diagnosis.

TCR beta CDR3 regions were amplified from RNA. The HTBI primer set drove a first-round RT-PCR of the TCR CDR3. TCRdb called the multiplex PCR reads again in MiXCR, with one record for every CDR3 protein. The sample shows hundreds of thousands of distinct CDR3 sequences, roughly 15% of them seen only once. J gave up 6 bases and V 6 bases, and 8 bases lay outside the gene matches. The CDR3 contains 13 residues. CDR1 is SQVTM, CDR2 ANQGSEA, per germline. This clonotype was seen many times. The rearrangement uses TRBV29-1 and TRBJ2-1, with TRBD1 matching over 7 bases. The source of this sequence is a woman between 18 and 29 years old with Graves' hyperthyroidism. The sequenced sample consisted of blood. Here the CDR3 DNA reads TGCAGCGTCGGCCCCAGGGGGTTCAATGAGCAGTTCTTC. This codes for CSVGPRGFNEQFF.